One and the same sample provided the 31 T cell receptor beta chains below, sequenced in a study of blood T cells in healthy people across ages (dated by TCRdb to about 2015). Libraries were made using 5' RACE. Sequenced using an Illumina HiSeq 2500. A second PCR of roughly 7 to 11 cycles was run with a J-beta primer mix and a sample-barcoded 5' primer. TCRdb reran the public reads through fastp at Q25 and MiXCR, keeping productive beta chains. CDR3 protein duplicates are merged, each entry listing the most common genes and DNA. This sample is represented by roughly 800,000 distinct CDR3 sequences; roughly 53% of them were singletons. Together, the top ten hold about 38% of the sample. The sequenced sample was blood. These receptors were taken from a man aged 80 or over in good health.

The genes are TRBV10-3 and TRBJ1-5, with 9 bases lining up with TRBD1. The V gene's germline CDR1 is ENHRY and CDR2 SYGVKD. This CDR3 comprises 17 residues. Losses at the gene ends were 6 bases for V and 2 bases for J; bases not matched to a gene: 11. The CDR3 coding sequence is TGTGCCATCAGCGGGGGGGGACAGGGTAGTCGCAATCAGCCCCAGCATTTT. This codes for CAISGGGQGSRNQPQHF.

The CDR3 sequence: CASSKDSNYGYTF. DNA for the CDR3: TGTGCCAGCAGCAAGGACTCTAACTATGGCTACACCTTC. The rearrangement joins TRBV2 to TRBJ1-2; D remains unclear. Trimming took 6 bases from V and 0 from J, leaving 8 bases between them. Germline-derived CDR1 and CDR2 are SNHLY and FYNNEI. The CDR3 totals 13 residues.

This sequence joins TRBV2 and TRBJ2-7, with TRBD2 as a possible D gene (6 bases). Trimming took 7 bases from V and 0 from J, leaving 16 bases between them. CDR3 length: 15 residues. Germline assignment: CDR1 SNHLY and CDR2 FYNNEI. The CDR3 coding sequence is TGTGCCAGCATTACCACCGGGACTCTCTCCTACGAGCAGTACTTC. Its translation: CASITTGTLSYEQYF.

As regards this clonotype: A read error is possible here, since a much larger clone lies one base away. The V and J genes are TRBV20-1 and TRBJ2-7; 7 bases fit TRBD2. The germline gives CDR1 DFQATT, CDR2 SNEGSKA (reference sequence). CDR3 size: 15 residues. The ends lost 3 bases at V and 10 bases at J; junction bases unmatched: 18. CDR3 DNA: TGCAGTGCTAGCTGGGCTAGCGGCCTTCAAGAGGCCCAGTACTTC. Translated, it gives CSASWASGLQEAQYF.

CDR3 residues: CASSSAVGRTGANVLTF. For the CDR3, the DNA is TGTGCCAGCAGCTCGGCGGTCGGGAGGACTGGGGCCAACGTCCTGACTTTC. This chain links TRBV5-6 with TRBJ2-6; TRBD2 agrees at 7 bases. CDR1 SGHDT and CDR2 YYEEEE come from the germline V gene. The CDR3 is 17 amino acids. Germline trimming cut 3 bases from V and 2 bases from J; bases unmatched to any gene: 8.

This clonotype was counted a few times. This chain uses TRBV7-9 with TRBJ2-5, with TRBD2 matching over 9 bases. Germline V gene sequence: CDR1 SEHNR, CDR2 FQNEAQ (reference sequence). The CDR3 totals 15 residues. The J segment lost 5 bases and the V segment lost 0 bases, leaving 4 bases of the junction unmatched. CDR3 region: CASSLASGRAETQYF. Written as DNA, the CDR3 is TGTGCCAGCAGCTTAGCTAGCGGGAGAGCGGAGACCCAGTACTTC.

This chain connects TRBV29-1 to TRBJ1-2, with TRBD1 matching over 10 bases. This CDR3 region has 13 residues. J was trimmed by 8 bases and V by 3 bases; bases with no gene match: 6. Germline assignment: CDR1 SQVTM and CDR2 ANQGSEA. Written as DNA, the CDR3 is TGCAGCGTTGAGGGACAGGGGTCGTACGGCTACACCTTC. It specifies CSVEGQGSYGYTF.

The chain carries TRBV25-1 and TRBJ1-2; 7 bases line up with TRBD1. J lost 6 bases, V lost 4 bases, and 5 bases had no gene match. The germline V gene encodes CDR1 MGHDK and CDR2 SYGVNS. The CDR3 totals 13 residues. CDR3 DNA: TGTGCCAGCAGTGCAGTCCAGGGGGATGGCTACACCTTC. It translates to CASSAVQGDGYTF.

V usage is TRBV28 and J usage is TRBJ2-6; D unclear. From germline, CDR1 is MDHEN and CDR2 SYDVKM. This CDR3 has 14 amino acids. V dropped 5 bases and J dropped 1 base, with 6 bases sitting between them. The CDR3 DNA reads TGTGCCAGCAGTACGGTGTCTGGGGCCAACGTCCTGACTTTC. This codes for CASSTVSGANVLTF.

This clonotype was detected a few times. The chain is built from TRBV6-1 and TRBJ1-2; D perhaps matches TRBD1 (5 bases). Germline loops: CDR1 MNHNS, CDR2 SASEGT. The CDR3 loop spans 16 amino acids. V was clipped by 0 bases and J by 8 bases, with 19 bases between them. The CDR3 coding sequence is TGTGCCAGCAGTGAAGCAATTCAACGAGGGGCGGGCGGCTACACCTTC. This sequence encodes CASSEAIQRGAGGYTF.

The DNA of the CDR3 is TGTGCCAGCAATGGGGACCCTCTTACCTTAAATGAGCAGTTCTTC. Its translation is CASNGDPLTLNEQFF. V is TRBV2 and J is TRBJ2-1; D may be TRBD1 or TRBD2 (5 bases each). V lost 7 bases and J lost 7, with 20 bases in between. From germline, CDR1 is SNHLY and CDR2 FYNNEI. This CDR3 region has 15 residues.

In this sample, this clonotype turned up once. CDR3 coding DNA: TGTGCCAGCAGCCCCAGAGAGTCAGATACGCAGTATTTT. Protein: CASSPRESDTQYF. The rearrangement links TRBV7-9 to TRBJ2-3; D is uncertain. The CDR3 is 13 residues long. Trimming removed 5 bases from V and 4 bases from J, with 10 bases in between. CDR1 is SEHNR, CDR2 FQNEAQ, per germline (reference sequence).

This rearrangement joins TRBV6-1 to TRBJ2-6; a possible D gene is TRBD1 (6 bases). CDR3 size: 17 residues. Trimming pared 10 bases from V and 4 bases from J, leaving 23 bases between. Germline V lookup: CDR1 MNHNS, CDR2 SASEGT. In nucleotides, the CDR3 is TGTGCCACCGCCCGGGACATACCTCTGAACGGGGCCAACGTCCTGACTTTC. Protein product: CATARDIPLNGANVLTF.

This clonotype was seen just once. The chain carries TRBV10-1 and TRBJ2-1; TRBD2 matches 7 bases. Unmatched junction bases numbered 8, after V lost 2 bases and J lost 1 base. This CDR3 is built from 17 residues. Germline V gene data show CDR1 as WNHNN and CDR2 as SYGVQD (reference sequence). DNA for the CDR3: TGCGCCAGCAGTGAGGGGTGGGCGGGAGTGTCCTACAATGAGCAGTTCTTC. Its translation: CASSEGWAGVSYNEQFF.

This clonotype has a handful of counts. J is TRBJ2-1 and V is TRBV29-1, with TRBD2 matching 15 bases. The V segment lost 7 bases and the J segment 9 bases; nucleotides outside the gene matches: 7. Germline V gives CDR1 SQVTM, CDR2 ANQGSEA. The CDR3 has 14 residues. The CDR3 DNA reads TGCAGCGCCGGACTAGCGGGAGGGCCGAGTGAGCAGTTCTTC. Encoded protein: CSAGLAGGPSEQFF.

CDR3 amino acids: CSGGQRTDTEAFF. CDR3 DNA sequence: TGCAGCGGAGGACAGAGAACGGACACTGAAGCTTTCTTT. The chain carries TRBV29-1 and TRBJ1-1; D might be TRBD1 (6 bases). There are 13 residues in the CDR3. Germline V gene sequence: CDR1 SQVTM, CDR2 ANQGSEA. Trimming cost V 7 bases and J 3 bases, with 15 bases left between them.

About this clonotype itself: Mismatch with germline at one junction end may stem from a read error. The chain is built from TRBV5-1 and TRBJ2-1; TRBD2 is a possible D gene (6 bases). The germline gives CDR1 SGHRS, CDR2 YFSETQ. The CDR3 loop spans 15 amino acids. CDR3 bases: TGTGCCAGCAGTCGGGACGGGAGCTCCTACAATGAGCAGTTCTTC. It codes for CASSRDGSSYNEQFF.

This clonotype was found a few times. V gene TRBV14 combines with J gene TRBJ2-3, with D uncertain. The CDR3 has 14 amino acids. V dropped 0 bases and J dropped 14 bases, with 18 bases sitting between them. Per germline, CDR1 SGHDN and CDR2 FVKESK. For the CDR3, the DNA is TGTGCCAGCAGCCAAGAGGACGCCTCCCGATACGCGTATTTT. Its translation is CASSQEDASRYAYF.

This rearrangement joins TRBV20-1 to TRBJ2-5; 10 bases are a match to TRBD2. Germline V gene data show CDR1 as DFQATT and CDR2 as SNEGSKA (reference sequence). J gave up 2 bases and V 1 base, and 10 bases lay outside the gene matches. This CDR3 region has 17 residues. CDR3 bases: TGCAGTGCTAGAGTTGGGCTAGCGGGAGCCCCACAAGAGACCCAGTACTTC. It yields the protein CSARVGLAGAPQETQYF.

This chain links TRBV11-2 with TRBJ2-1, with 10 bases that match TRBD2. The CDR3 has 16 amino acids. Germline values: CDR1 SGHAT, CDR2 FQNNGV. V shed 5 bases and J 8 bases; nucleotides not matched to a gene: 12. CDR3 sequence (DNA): TGTGCCAGCAGCAGCGGCGAGCTAGCGGGAGCCCATGAGCAGTTCTTC. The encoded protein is CASSSGELAGAHEQFF.

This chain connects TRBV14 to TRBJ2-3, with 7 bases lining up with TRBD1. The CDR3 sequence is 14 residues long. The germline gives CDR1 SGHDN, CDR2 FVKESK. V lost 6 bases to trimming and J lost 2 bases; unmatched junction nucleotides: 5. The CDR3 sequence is CASRRTGVTDTQYF. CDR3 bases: TGTGCCAGCAGAAGGACAGGAGTCACAGATACGCAGTATTTT.

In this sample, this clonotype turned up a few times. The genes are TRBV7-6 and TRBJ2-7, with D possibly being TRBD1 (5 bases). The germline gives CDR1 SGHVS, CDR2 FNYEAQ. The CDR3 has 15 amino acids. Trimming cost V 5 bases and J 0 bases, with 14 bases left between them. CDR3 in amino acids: CASSPRQPDSYEQYF. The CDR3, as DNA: TGTGCCAGCAGCCCCCGACAGCCTGACTCCTACGAGCAGTACTTC.

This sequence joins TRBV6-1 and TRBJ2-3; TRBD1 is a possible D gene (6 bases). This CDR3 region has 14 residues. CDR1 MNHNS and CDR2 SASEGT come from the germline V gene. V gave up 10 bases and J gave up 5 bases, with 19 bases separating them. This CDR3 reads CATRTASTRDTQYF. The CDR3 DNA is TGTGCCACTCGGACAGCTTCAACAAGAGATACGCAGTATTTT.

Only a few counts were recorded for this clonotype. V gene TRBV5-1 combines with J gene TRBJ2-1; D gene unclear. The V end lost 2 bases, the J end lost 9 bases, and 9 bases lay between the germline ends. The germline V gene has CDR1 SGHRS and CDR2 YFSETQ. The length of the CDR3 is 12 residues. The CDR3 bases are TGCGCCAGCAGCTTAAGTTTCGCTGAGCAGTTCTTC. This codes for CASSLSFAEQFF. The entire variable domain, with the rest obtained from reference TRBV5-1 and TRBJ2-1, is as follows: KAGVTQTPRYLIKTRGQQVTLSCSPISGHRSVSWYQQTPGQGLQFLFEYFSETQRNKGNFPGRFSGRQFSNSRSEMNVSTLELGDSALYLCASSLSFAEQFFGPGTRLTVL.

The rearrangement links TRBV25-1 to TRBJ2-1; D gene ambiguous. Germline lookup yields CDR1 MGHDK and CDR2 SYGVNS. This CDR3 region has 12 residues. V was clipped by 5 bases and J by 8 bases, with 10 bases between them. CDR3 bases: TGTGCCAGCAGTTACCATGGGGATGAGCAGTTCTTC. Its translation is CASSYHGDEQFF.

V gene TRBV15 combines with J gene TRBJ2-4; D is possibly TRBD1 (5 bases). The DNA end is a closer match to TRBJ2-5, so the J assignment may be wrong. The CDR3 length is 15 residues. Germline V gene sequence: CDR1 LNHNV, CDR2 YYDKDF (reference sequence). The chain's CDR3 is CATSSPPTAQETQYF. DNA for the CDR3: TGTGCCACCAGCAGTCCCCCGACAGCCCAAGAGACCCAGTACTTC.

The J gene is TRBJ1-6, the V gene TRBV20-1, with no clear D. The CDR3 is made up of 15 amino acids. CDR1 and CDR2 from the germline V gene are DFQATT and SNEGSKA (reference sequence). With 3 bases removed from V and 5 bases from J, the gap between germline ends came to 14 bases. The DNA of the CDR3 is TGCAGTGCTAGGGAAGGGTCTAACAATAATTCACCCCTCCACTTT. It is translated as CSAREGSNNNSPLHF.

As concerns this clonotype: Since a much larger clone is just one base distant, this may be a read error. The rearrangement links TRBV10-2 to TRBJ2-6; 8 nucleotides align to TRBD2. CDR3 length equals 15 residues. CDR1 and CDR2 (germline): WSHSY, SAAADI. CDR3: CVSSETGGLANVLTF. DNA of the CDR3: TGCGTCAGCAGTGAGACGGGGGGGCTGGCCAACGTCCTGACTTTC.

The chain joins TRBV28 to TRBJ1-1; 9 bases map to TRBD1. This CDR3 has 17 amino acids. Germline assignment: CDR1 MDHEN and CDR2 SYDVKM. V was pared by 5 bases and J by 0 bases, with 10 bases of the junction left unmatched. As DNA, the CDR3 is TGTGCCAGCAGTCCCAACAGGGGGCGAAGCATGAACACTGAAGCTTTCTTT. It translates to CASSPNRGRSMNTEAFF.

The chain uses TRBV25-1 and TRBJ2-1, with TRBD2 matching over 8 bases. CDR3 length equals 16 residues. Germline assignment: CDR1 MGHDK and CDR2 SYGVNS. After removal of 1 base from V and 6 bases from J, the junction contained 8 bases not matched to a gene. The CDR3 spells CASSEWGSGRGNEQFF. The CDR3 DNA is TGTGCCAGCAGTGAATGGGGCAGCGGGAGAGGCAATGAGCAGTTCTTC.

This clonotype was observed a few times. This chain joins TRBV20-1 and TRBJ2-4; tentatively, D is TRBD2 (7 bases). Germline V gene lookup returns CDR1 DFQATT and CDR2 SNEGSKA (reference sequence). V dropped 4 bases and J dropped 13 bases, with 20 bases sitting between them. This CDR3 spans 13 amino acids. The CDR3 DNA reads TGCAGTGCTAACGGGGGGCAAACCCAAGAGCAGTACTTC. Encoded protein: CSANGGQTQEQYF.